Sequencing of this T cell receptor (beta chain) was carried out in a study of CD4 and CD8 cells across lung adenocarcinoma regions. The patients had localized lung adenocarcinoma, a non-small cell subtype. This CDR3 region has 15 residues. Germline V gene lookup returns CDR1 MNHNS and CDR2 SASEGT. In its sample, this clonotype was seen many times. TCRdb independently ran MiXCR on the PCR reads; one entry per CDR3 protein. The data hold over 15,000 distinct CDR3 sequences, with 46% observed a single time. This clonotype was sampled from a male donor with lung adenocarcinoma. The CD4 and CD8 labels of this study may be unreliable. The chain recombines TRBV6-1 with TRBJ2-1, with 7 bases lining up with TRBD2. The J call may be faulty, since TRBJ2-7 better matches the DNA end. The sequencing input was CD4+ T cells from the margin of a lung tumor. This CDR3 reads CASWEGRPTADEQYF. The CDR3 DNA reads as TGTGCCAGCTGGGAGGGTAGGCCAACCGCCGACGAGCAGTACTTC.